Sequencing of this T cell receptor beta chain was carried out in a study of identical twins. TCRdb reprocessed the 5' RACE reads via MiXCR and lists one record per CDR3 protein. The sample carries some 1,700,000 distinct CDR3 sequences, around 29% recorded once. This clonotype was counted only a few times. This TCR came from a newborn girl in good health. The sample comprised cord blood.

The CDR3 here is CASSDRVYYGYTF. In DNA form, the CDR3 reads TGTGCCAGCAGTGACAGGGTATACTATGGCTACACCTTC. The chain uses TRBV6-1 and TRBJ1-2; D may be TRBD1 (5 bases). In germline, CDR1 is MNHNS, CDR2 SASEGT. V shed 3 bases and J shed 3 bases, with 8 bases lying between them. The CDR3 is 13 residues long.